Following are 17 T cell receptor beta chains from one sample sequenced in a study of T cell changes during pregnancy in multiple sclerosis. Sequencing was performed with immunoSEQ multiplex PCR; in TCRdb, only in-frame clones are kept and a portion is missing. The sample lists roughly 64,000 clones, roughly 91% occurring once. This material consisted of peripheral blood, taken in the second trimester of pregnancy. The receptors stem from a female donor with multiple sclerosis, enrolled in a pregnancy study.

V gene TRBV5-1 combines with J gene TRBJ2-3; TRBD1 is a possible D gene (6 bases). CDR3 size: 15 residues. The ends were cut back, 0 bases at V and 3 bases at J, with 11 bases in the middle. Germline V gene data show CDR1 as SGHRS and CDR2 as YFSETQ. In nucleotides, the CDR3 is TGCGCCAGCAGCTTGGTAGGGGGTGGGACAGATACGCAGTATTTT. This encodes CASSLVGGGTDTQYF.

The V call is TRBV12-5, the J call TRBJ1-1, with D perhaps matching TRBD1 (5 bases). The CDR3 covers 16 residues. Trimming took 0 bases from V and 7 from J, leaving 18 bases between them. Germline CDR1 is LGHNT and CDR2 is FRNRAP. The CDR3 nucleotides read TGTGCTAGTGGTTTGGTTCTCACGGACGGGGGAGGTGAAGCTTTCTTT. Amino acids: CASGLVLTDGGGEAFF. The complete variable domain, with remaining parts taken from reference TRBV12-5 and TRBJ1-1, reads DARVTQTPRHKVTEMGQEVTMRCQPILGHNTVFWYRQTMMQGLELLAYFRNRAPLDDSGMPKDRFSAEMPDATLATLKIQPSEPRDSAVYFCASGLVLTDGGGEAFFGQGTRLTVV.

The gene calls are TRBV4-1 and TRBJ1-4; D is uncertain. V was cut by 3 bases and J by 5 bases, with 10 bases left in between. The CDR3 sequence is 14 residues long. Germline V CDR1 and CDR2: MGHRA, YSYEKL. CDR3 region: CASSHGQKNEKLFF. The CDR3 DNA reads TGCGCCAGCAGCCATGGGCAGAAAAATGAAAAACTGTTTTTT.

The rearrangement joins TRBV5-6 to TRBJ2-7; D gene ambiguous. Germline V gene lookup returns CDR1 SGHDT and CDR2 YYEEEE. Between the trimmed V and J ends, which lost 1 base and 1 base, there was a span of 12 bases. The CDR3 has 15 residues. The CDR3: CASSLFVETSYEQYF. The CDR3 DNA reads as TGTGCCAGCAGCTTGTTTGTAGAGACTTCCTACGAGCAGTACTTC.

This clone was seen only once. The chain recombines TRBV28 with TRBJ1-4; D is perhaps TRBD1 (6 bases). CDR3 length: 15 amino acids. Germline CDR1 is MDHEN and CDR2 is SYDVKM. V lost 4 bases and J lost 6, with 15 bases in between. The DNA of the CDR3 is TGTGCCAGCAGTTCGTACAGGGAAGGGGATGAAAAACTGTTTTTT. Protein: CASSSYREGDEKLFF. Combining the CDR3 with reference TRBV28 and TRBJ1-4 gives the whole variable domain DVKVTQSSRYLVKRTGEKVFLECVQDMDHENMFWYRQDPGLGLRLIYFSYDVKMKEKGDIPEGYSVSREKKERFSLILESASTNQTSMYLCASSSYREGDEKLFFGSGTQLSVL.

The gene calls are TRBV30 and TRBJ2-5; 8 bases fit TRBD2. J was trimmed by 5 bases and V by 2 bases; bases with no gene match: 7. The CDR3 sequence is 14 residues long. Germline lookup yields CDR1 GTSNPN and CDR2 SVGIG (reference sequence). CDR3 DNA: TGTGCCTGGAGTAGAGGACTAGCAATCGAGACCCAGTACTTC. Its protein is CAWSRGLAIETQYF. The full variable domain, rest sourced from reference TRBV30 and TRBJ2-5, is SQTIHQWPATLVQPVGSPLSLECTVEGTSNPNLYWYRQAAGRGLQLLFYSVGIGQISSEVPQNLSASRPQDRQFILSSKKLLLSDSGFYLCAWSRGLAIETQYFGPGTRLLVL.

This chain joins TRBV9 and TRBJ2-3; 9 bases align to TRBD1. Unmatched junction bases numbered 7, after V lost 2 bases and J lost 3 bases. The germline V gene has CDR1 SGDLS and CDR2 YYNGEE. The CDR3 sequence is 16 residues long. The CDR3 loop reads CASSVTGGRRTDTQYF. The CDR3 DNA follows: TGTGCCAGCAGCGTGACAGGGGGTAGGCGGACAGATACGCAGTATTTT.

The rearrangement uses TRBV4-3 and TRBJ2-5; 14 bases map to TRBD2. Looked up from germline, CDR1 is LGHNA and CDR2 is YSLEER. CDR3 length equals 18 residues. Trimming cost V 4 bases and J 0 bases; bases outside gene matches: 7. The chain's CDR3 is CASSPRTSGGLYQETQYF. The CDR3 region has the DNA TGCGCCAGCAGCCCACGGACTAGCGGGGGGTTGTACCAAGAGACCCAGTACTTC.

This sequence joins TRBV7-8 and TRBJ1-2; 8 nucleotides agree with TRBD1. The CDR3 spans 14 residues. Germline assignment: CDR1 SGHVS and CDR2 FQNEAQ. V was clipped by 5 bases and J by 4 bases; unmatched bases: 6. The CDR3 region is CASSVSGTGYGYTF. The CDR3 bases are TGTGCCAGCAGCGTTTCCGGGACAGGCTATGGCTACACCTTC. Full variable domain (remainder filled in from reference TRBV7-8 and TRBJ1-2): GAGVSQSPRYKVAKRGQDVALRCDPISGHVSLFWYQQALGQGPEFLTYFQNEAQLDKSGLPSDRFFAERPEGSVSTLKIQRTQQEDSAVYLCASSVSGTGYGYTFGSGTRLTVV.

The chain is built from TRBV9 and TRBJ2-2, with D possibly being TRBD1 (5 bases). The CDR3 is made up of 15 amino acids. Germline lookup yields CDR1 SGDLS and CDR2 YYNGEE. V shed 1 base and J shed 5 bases, with 12 bases lying between them. The CDR3 loop reads CASSVQGYRTGELFF. The CDR3 DNA reads as TGTGCCAGCAGCGTACAGGGATATAGGACCGGGGAGCTGTTTTTT.

The CDR3 loop is CASSPDGQGYEKLFF. In nucleotides, the CDR3 is TGTGCCAGCAGTCCAGACGGGCAGGGTTATGAAAAACTGTTTTTT. This chain joins TRBV2 and TRBJ1-4; the D gene is possibly TRBD1 (5 bases). Germline V CDR1 and CDR2: SNHLY, FYNNEI. V lost 5 bases and J lost 6, with 16 bases in between. The CDR3 runs 15 residues.

The chain carries TRBV12-5 and TRBJ2-3; possible D gene TRBD1, 6 bases. Trimming removed 6 bases from V and 4 bases from J, with 29 bases in between. Germline CDR1 is LGHNT and CDR2 is FRNRAP. The CDR3 runs 19 residues. Here the CDR3 DNA reads TGTGCTAGTGGAAGTAGGGGGAACAGGCAGGGAATGAGAGCAGATACGCAGTATTTT. Residues: CASGSRGNRQGMRADTQYF.

Regarding this clone: The same CDR3 also results from other DNA sequences found in this sample. The V call is TRBV9, the J call TRBJ1-2, with TRBD1 as a possible D gene (5 bases). Per germline, CDR1 SGDLS and CDR2 YYNGEE. The CDR3 length is 14 residues. V was cut by 4 bases and J by 4 bases, with 14 bases left in between. The CDR3 DNA reads TGTGCCAGCAGCCCTAGGGGAGGGGCCTATGGCTACACCTTC. It yields the protein CASSPRGGAYGYTF. Variable domain in full (rest from reference TRBV9 and TRBJ1-2): DSGVTQTPKHLITATGQRVTLRCSPRSGDLSVYWYQQSLDQGLQFLIQYYNGEERAKGNILERFSAQQFPDLHSELNLSSLELGDSALYFCASSPRGGAYGYTFGSGTRLTVV.

This chain connects TRBV7-2 to TRBJ2-7, with 7 bases matching TRBD2. The germline V gene encodes CDR1 SGHTA and CDR2 FQGNSA. This CDR3 has 12 amino acids. The ends lost 6 bases at V and 4 bases at J; junction bases unmatched: 3. CDR3 sequence reads: CASRAGRYEQYF. CDR3 DNA: TGTGCCAGCAGAGCGGGGAGGTACGAGCAGTACTTC.

The V call is TRBV2, the J call TRBJ1-1; tentatively, D is TRBD1 (5 bases). This CDR3 has 15 residues. V gave up 4 bases and J gave up 1 base, with 13 bases separating them. Germline loops: CDR1 SNHLY, CDR2 FYNNEI. The CDR3 sequence is CASSGVGGGNTEAFF. In DNA form, the CDR3 reads TGTGCCAGCAGTGGAGTTGGGGGGGGGAACACTGAAGCTTTCTTT.

This clone was detected only once. The chain employs TRBV7-9 and TRBJ2-7; TRBD1 aligns across 10 bases. CDR1 and CDR2 from the germline V gene are SEHNR and FQNEAQ (reference sequence). Trimming took 4 bases from V and 0 from J; bases not matched to a gene: 9. The CDR3 is 17 amino acids. The CDR3 sequence is CASSSDLGQGDSYEQYF. The CDR3 bases are TGTGCCAGCAGCTCCGACCTCGGACAGGGGGACTCCTACGAGCAGTACTTC.

The chain is built from TRBV5-1 and TRBJ2-3; 7 bases fit TRBD1. V shed 0 bases, J shed 6 bases, and the junction held 4 bases outside the gene matches. Germline V gives CDR1 SGHRS, CDR2 YFSETQ. The CDR3 spans 14 residues. CDR3 amino acids: CASSLGQGSDTQYF. CDR3 coding DNA: TGCGCCAGCAGCTTGGGACAGGGAAGCGATACGCAGTATTTT.